Following are 17 T cell receptor beta chains from one sample sequenced in a study of blood T cell repertoires in COVID-19. Sequencing was performed with immunoSEQ multiplex PCR; in TCRdb, only in-frame clones are kept and a portion is missing. The sample includes about 46,000 clones, about 88% seen only once; the top ten take approximately 3.1%. The sequenced material came from PBMCs or T cells enriched from blood (not recorded which). These receptor sequences come from a woman in her forties or fifties who had recovered from COVID-19.

The chain uses TRBV5-5 and TRBJ1-1, with 7 bases fitting TRBD1. Germline assignment: CDR1 SGHKS and CDR2 YYEKEE (reference sequence). The CDR3 totals 16 residues. V dropped 0 bases and J dropped 2; count of bases not matched to a gene: 7. CDR3 residues: CASSLVPGGPNTEAFF. CDR3 nucleotide sequence: TGTGCCAGCAGCTTGGTGCCAGGGGGACCAAACACTGAAGCTTTCTTT.

The chain has TRBV5-1 and TRBJ2-7, with D possibly matching TRBD2 (6 bases). Per germline, CDR1 SGHRS and CDR2 YFSETQ. Deletions cut 0 bases from V and 5 bases from J, with 15 bases between. The CDR3 contains 15 residues. The CDR3 region has the DNA TGCGCCAGCAGCTTGGAGGGGCAGGGAGGACACGAGCAGTACTTC. Amino acids: CASSLEGQGGHEQYF.

This sequence joins TRBV12-3 or TRBV12-4 and TRBJ1-5; 9 nucleotides agree with TRBD1. The CDR3 sequence is 13 residues long. V trimming: 4 bases; J trimming: 5 bases; junction bases outside the gene matches: 0. CDR3 nucleotide sequence: TGTGCCAGCAGTTGGACAGGGGATCAGCCCCAGCATTTT. It yields the protein CASSWTGDQPQHF.

This clone has just one count. V and J are TRBV7-9 and TRBJ1-2, with D uncertain. Germline V gene lookup returns CDR1 SEHNR and CDR2 FQNEAQ (reference sequence). Deletions cut 3 bases from V and 0 bases from J, with 8 bases between. The CDR3 covers 14 residues. The CDR3 nucleotides read TGTGCCAGCAGCTTTGGCAGTACTAACTATGGCTACACCTTC. This codes for CASSFGSTNYGYTF. The full variable domain, in which reference TRBV7-9 and TRBJ1-2 provide the parts outside the CDR3, is DTGVSQNPRHKITKRGQNVTFRCDPISEHNRLYWYRQTLGQGPEFLTYFQNEAQLEKSRLLSDRFSAERPKGSFSTLEIQRTEQGDSAMYLCASSFGSTNYGYTFGSGTRLTVV.

The chain employs TRBV4-2 and TRBJ2-7; 14 bases are a match to TRBD2. V was clipped by 8 bases and J by 4 bases; unmatched bases: 10. The CDR3 contains 16 residues. From germline, CDR1 is LGHNA and CDR2 YNFKEQ. The CDR3 coding sequence is TGTGCCAGCCGGATCGCCGGGACTAGCGGGGGTTACGAGCAGTACTTC. Its translation: CASRIAGTSGGYEQYF.

The chain has TRBV28 and TRBJ1-5; 9 bases fit TRBD1. The CDR3 runs 15 residues. Germline CDR1 and CDR2: MDHEN and SYDVKM. The ends lost 7 bases at V and 3 bases at J; junction bases unmatched: 7. CDR3 sequence (DNA): TGTGCCAGCACCAAGACAGGGGGAGCCAATCAGCCCCAGCATTTT. It codes for CASTKTGGANQPQHF.

This chain links TRBV28 with TRBJ2-7; possibly TRBD2 for D (5 bases). The CDR3 has 13 amino acids. Germline V gives CDR1 MDHEN, CDR2 SYDVKM. Trimming took off 6 bases at V and 2 bases at J, with 11 bases between the two ends. The CDR3 sequence: CASRTDGTYEQYF. The CDR3 DNA follows: TGTGCCAGCAGGACGGACGGGACCTACGAGCAGTACTTC. Based on the CDR3 plus reference TRBV28 and TRBJ2-7, the full variable domain is DVKVTQSSRYLVKRTGEKVFLECVQDMDHENMFWYRQDPGLGLRLIYFSYDVKMKEKGDIPEGYSVSREKKERFSLILESASTNQTSMYLCASRTDGTYEQYFGPGTRLTVT.

In its sample, this clone was seen once. The chain carries TRBV13 and TRBJ2-5, with 8 bases matching TRBD2. The V segment lost 0 bases and the J segment 5 bases; nucleotides outside the gene matches: 5. Germline V gene sequence: CDR1 PRHDT, CDR2 FYEKMQ (reference sequence). The CDR3 has 15 residues. This CDR3 is CASSLGVGLEETQYF. CDR3 DNA sequence: TGTGCCAGCAGCTTAGGGGTGGGACTAGAGGAGACCCAGTACTTC.

Only one count was recorded for this clone. This chain joins TRBV5-4 and TRBJ1-1; 7 bases line up with TRBD1. Trimming at V came to 3 bases and at J to 6 bases, leaving 11 bases not matched to a gene. The CDR3 is 15 residues long. Per the germline V gene, CDR1 is SGHNT and CDR2 is YYREEE (reference sequence). The CDR3 coding sequence is TGTGCCAGCAGCTCACCGACAGGGTTGAGCCCTGAAGCTTTCTTT. This codes for CASSSPTGLSPEAFF.

The genes are TRBV5-1 and TRBJ2-7; D remains ambiguous. Germline values: CDR1 SGHRS, CDR2 YFSETQ. Trimming pared 1 base from V and 3 bases from J, leaving 11 bases between. CDR3 size: 14 residues. CDR3 loop: CASSLSRADYEQYF. The CDR3 DNA is TGCGCCAGCAGCTTGAGCCGAGCCGACTACGAGCAGTACTTC.

This chain joins TRBV2 and TRBJ2-1; tentative D call: TRBD1 (5 bases). The V and J ends lost 4 bases and 2 bases respectively, with 12 bases between them. The CDR3 spans 15 residues. Germline V gene sequence: CDR1 SNHLY, CDR2 FYNNEI. This CDR3 is CASSVYRIPYNEQFF. The DNA of the CDR3 is TGTGCCAGCAGTGTTTACAGGATCCCCTACAATGAGCAGTTCTTC.

The chain couples TRBV7-2 to TRBJ2-2, with 10 positions matching TRBD2. This CDR3 is 14 amino acids long. The V and J ends lost 3 bases and 7 bases, in that order; junction bases with no gene match: 2. Per germline, CDR1 SGHTA and CDR2 FQGNSA. The CDR3 DNA is TGTGCCAGCAGCTTTGCTAGCGGGGGCGGGGAGCTGTTTTTT. It translates to CASSFASGGGELFF.

The chain links TRBV28 to TRBJ2-3, with 7 bases fitting TRBD1. The trim removed 0 bases at V and 5 bases at J, leaving 5 bases unmatched. The CDR3 totals 15 residues. The germline CDR1 and CDR2 sequences are MDHEN and SYDVKM. CDR3 region: CASSLWGAGGDTQYF. CDR3 nucleotide sequence: TGTGCCAGCAGTTTATGGGGGGCAGGGGGAGATACGCAGTATTTT.

The chain uses TRBV7-2 and TRBJ2-1; 15 positions match TRBD2. The CDR3 covers 16 residues. J lost 14 bases, V lost 5 bases, and 13 bases had no gene match. Germline-derived CDR1 and CDR2 are SGHTA and FQGNSA. CDR3 nucleotide sequence: TGTGCCAGCAGCCGTCAGGGACTAGCGGGGGGTCTTTTGAAGTTCTTC. Translation gives CASSRQGLAGGLLKFF.

The chain carries TRBV29-1 and TRBJ2-7, with 10 bases matching TRBD2. The CDR3 has 14 residues. The germline V gene has CDR1 SQVTM and CDR2 ANQGSEA. V gave up 4 bases and J gave up 3 bases; unmatched junction bases: 6. CDR3 in amino acids: CSVAPTSGHYEQYF. The CDR3 bases are TGCAGCGTTGCCCCGACTAGCGGGCACTACGAGCAGTACTTC.

V and J are TRBV6-2 or TRBV6-3 and TRBJ2-1; 8 bases map to TRBD2. This CDR3 spans 12 amino acids. Germline CDR1 and CDR2: MNHEY and SVGEGT. Trimming took 2 bases from V and 15 from J; bases not matched to a gene: 6. The CDR3 DNA follows: TGTGCCAGCAGTTACGTGAGGCGGGAGGTGTTCTTC. Amino acids: CASSYVRREVFF.

This rearrangement joins TRBV9 to TRBJ2-7, with TRBD2 matching over 9 bases. Germline-derived CDR1 and CDR2 are SGDLS and YYNGEE. The length of the CDR3 is 15 residues. The trim removed 0 bases at V and 7 bases at J, leaving 8 bases unmatched. The CDR3 region is CASSVGAGGPEEQYF. In DNA form, the CDR3 reads TGTGCCAGCAGCGTAGGGGCGGGAGGGCCGGAAGAGCAGTACTTC.